This TCR beta chain was retrieved from a study of PD-1 blockade in classical Hodgkin lymphoma. The V end was cut by 2 bases, the J end by 6 bases, with 11 bases between. Germline V gene sequence: CDR1 MNHNS, CDR2 SASEGT. There are 14 residues in the CDR3. Every single patient, without exception, relapsed after autologous stem cell transplantation, and brentuximab vedotin exposure varied. Study-wide points: TCR diversity at baseline was reported to be reduced in newly diagnosed patients relative to healthy donors. CD4+ TCR diversity rose significantly by C4D1, and CD8+ TCR diversity did not.

The data were produced by immunoSEQ multiplex PCR, yet TCRdb's version contains in-frame clones alone and is incomplete. The top ten clones hold 2.5% to 3% of a sample with over 80,000 clones, over 85% of them seen once. Details on this clone: Its antigen remains unidentified.

The origin of this receptor is a human donor with classical Hodgkin lymphoma. The rearrangement joins TRBV6-1 to TRBJ2-1; possible D gene TRBD2, 6 bases. The specimen was peripheral blood mononuclear cells (PBMCs), collected at baseline. CDR3 in amino acids: CASSEQASVNEQFF. CDR3 DNA: TGTGCCAGCAGTGAACAGGCTAGCGTCAATGAGCAGTTCTTC.